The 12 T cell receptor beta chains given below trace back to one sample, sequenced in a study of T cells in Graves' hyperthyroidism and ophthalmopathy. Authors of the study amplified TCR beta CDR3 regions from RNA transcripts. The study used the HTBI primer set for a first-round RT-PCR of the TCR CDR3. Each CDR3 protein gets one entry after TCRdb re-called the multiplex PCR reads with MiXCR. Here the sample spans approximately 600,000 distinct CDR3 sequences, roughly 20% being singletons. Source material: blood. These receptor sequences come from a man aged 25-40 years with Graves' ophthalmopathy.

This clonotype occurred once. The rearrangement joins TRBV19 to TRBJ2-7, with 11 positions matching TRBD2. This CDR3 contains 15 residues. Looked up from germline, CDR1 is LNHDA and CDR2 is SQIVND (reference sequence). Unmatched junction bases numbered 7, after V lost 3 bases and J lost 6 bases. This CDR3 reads CASSIHTSGSREQYF. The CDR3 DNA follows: TGTGCCAGTAGTATCCACACTAGCGGGAGCCGCGAGCAGTACTTC.

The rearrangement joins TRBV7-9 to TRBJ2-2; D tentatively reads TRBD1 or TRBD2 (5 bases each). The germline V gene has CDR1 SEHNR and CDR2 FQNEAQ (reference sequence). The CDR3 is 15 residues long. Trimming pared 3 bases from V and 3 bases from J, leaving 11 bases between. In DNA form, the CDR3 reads TGTGCCAGCAGCTTCCGGGACCGAGACACCGGGGAGCTGTTTTTT. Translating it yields CASSFRDRDTGELFF.

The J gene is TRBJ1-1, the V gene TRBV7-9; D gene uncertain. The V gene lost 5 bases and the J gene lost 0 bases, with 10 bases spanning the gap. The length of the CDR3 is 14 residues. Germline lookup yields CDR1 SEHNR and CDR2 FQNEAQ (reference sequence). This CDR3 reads CASSLSMVNTEAFF. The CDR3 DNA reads TGTGCCAGCAGCCTGTCTATGGTGAACACTGAAGCTTTCTTT.

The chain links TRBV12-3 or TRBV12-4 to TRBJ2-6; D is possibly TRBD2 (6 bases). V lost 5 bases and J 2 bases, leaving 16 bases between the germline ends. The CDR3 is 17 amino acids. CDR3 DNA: TGTGCCAGCAGTATGGGGGGAACGGGAGCTGGGGCCAACGTCCTGACTTTC. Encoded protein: CASSMGGTGAGANVLTF.

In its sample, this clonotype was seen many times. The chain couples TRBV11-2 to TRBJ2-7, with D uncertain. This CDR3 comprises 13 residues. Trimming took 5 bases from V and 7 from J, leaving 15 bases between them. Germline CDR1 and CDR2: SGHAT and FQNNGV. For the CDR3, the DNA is TGTGCCAGCAGCCGTGTGGACCGGTGGGAGCAGTACTTC. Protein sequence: CASSRVDRWEQYF.

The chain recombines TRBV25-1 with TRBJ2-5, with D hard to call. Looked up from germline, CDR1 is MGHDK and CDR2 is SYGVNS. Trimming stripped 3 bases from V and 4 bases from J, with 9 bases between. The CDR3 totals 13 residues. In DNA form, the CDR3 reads TGTGCCAGCAGTGATGCAGGTGGAGAGACCCAGTACTTC. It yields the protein CASSDAGGETQYF.

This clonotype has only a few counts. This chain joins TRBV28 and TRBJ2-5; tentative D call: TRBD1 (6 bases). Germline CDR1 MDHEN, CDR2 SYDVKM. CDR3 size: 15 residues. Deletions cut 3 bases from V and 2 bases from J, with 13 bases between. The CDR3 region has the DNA TGTGCCAGCAGTTTCCGCCGGGACAATCAAGAGACCCAGTACTTC. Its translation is CASSFRRDNQETQYF.

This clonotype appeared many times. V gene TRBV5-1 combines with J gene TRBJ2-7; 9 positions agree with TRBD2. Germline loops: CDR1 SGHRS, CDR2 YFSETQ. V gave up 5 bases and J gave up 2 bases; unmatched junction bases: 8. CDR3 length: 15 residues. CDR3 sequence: CASSYGGRDTYEQYF. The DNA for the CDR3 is TGCGCCAGCAGTTACGGCGGGAGGGATACCTACGAGCAGTACTTC.

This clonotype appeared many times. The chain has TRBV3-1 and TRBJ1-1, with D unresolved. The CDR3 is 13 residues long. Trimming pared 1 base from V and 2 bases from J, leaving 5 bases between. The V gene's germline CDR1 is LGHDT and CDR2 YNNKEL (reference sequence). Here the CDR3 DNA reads TGTGCCAGCAGCCAAGTGGCCAACACTGAAGCTTTCTTT. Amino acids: CASSQVANTEAFF. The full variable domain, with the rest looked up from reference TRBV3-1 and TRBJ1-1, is DTAVSQTPKYLVTQMGNDKSIKCEQNLGHDTMYWYKQDSKKFLKIMFSYNNKELIINETVPNRFSPKSPDKAHLNLHINSLELGDSAVYFCASSQVANTEAFFGQGTRLTVV.

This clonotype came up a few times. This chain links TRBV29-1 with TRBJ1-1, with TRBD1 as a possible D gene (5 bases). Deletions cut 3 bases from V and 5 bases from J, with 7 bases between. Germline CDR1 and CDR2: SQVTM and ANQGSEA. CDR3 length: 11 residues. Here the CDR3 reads CSVEGGTEAFF. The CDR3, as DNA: TGCAGCGTTGAGGGGGGGACTGAAGCTTTCTTT.

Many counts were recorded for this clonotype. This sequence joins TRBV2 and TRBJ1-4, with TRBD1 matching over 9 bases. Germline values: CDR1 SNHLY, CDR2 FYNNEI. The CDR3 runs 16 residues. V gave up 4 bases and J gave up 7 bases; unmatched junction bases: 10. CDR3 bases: TGTGCCAGCAGTGGTCCCGGGACAGGGAGTAGTGAAAAACTGTTTTTT. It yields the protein CASSGPGTGSSEKLFF. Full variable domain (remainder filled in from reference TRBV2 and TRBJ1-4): EPEVTQTPSHQVTQMGQEVILRCVPISNHLYFYWYRQILGQKVEFLVSFYNNEISEKSEIFDDQFSVERPDGSNFTLKIRSTKLEDSAMYFCASSGPGTGSSEKLFFGSGTQLSVL.

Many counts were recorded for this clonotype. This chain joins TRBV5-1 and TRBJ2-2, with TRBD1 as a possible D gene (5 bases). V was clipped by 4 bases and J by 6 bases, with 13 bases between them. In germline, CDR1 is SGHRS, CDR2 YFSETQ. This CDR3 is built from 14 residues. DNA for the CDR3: TGCGCCAGCAGCGGACAAAGGAGAGCCGGGGAGCTGTTTTTT. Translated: CASSGQRRAGELFF. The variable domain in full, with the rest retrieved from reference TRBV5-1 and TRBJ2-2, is KAGVTQTPRYLIKTRGQQVTLSCSPISGHRSVSWYQQTPGQGLQFLFEYFSETQRNKGNFPGRFSGRQFSNSRSEMNVSTLELGDSALYLCASSGQRRAGELFFGEGSRLTVL.